The rows below give T cell receptor beta chains drawn from one sample of a study of T cell changes during pregnancy in multiple sclerosis. TCRdb keeps only in-frame clones here, not all; method: immunoSEQ multiplex PCR. This table holds around 96,000 clones, approximately 95% found once. Sequenced here: peripheral blood, sampled after pregnancy. The receptors stem from a female donor in good health, enrolled as a control in a pregnancy study. CDR3s include the opening cysteine and the closing phenylalanine or tryptophan. The D gene is left open where the match is weak. A row's size may be missing; if present it is once, few, many or a size class.

>-|TRBV5-1|TRBJ2-7|TRBD1
CASSLVQGAGYEQYF
TGCGCCAGCAGCTTGGTCCAGGGGGCTGGTTACGAGCAGTACTTC
>-|TRBV6-1|TRBJ2-5|-
CASSRGAGRETQYF
TGTGCCAGCAGTCGCGGGGCCGGGCGGGAGACCCAGTACTTC
>-|TRBV27|TRBJ2-1|-
CASSSSDNEQFF
TGTGCCAGCAGTTCTAGTGACAATGAGCAGTTCTTC
>-|TRBV5-1|TRBJ2-7|TRBD2
CASSGGAGAYEQYF
TGCGCCAGCTCGGGGGGAGCGGGGGCCTACGAGCAGTACTTC
>-|TRBV28|TRBJ1-4|TRBD1
CASSPGQMHEKLFF
TGTGCCAGCTCACCGGGACAGATGCATGAAAAACTGTTTTTT
>-|TRBV5-1|TRBJ2-7|TRBD2
CASRSTSGPLAQYF
TGCGCCAGCAGAAGCACTAGCGGGCCCCTAGCGCAGTACTTC
>-|TRBV28|TRBJ2-7|TRBD1
CASSSSSQGDEQYF
TGTGCCAGCAGCTCGTCCTCCCAGGGGGACGAGCAGTACTTC
>-|TRBV5-1|TRBJ2-3|TRBD2
CASSLANSGSLDTQYF
TGCGCCAGCAGCTTGGCGAATAGCGGGAGTTTGGATACGCAGTATTTT
>-|TRBV7-2|TRBJ2-1|-
CASSLDTYNEQFF
TGTGCCAGCAGCTTAGATACCTACAATGAGCAGTTCTTC
>-|TRBV19|TRBJ2-7|TRBD2
CASRRTSGSFDEQYF
TGTGCCAGTAGACGGACTAGCGGGAGTTTTGACGAGCAGTACTTC
>-|TRBV5-8|TRBJ2-1|-
CASRTRDSSANEQFF
TGTGCCAGCAGGACCCGGGACTCATCAGCCAATGAGCAGTTCTTC
>-|TRBV5-6|TRBJ2-5|TRBD2
CASSFGLAGVETQYF
TGTGCCAGCAGTTTTGGACTAGCGGGAGTGGAGACCCAGTACTTC
>-|TRBV6-1|TRBJ2-2|TRBD2
CASRGTSGIGGELFF
TGTGCCAGCCGCGGGACTAGCGGGATTGGCGGGGAGCTGTTTTTT
>-|TRBV6-1|TRBJ2-5|-
CASSEWGDQETQYF
TGTGCCAGCAGTGAATGGGGGGACCAAGAGACCCAGTACTTC
>once|TRBV10-3|TRBJ1-3|-
CAISDGSSGNTIYF
TGTGCCATCAGTGACGGGAGCTCTGGAAACACCATATATTTT
>-|TRBV28|TRBJ2-1|TRBD2
CASSWLLAGGNNEQFF
TGTGCCAGCAGTTGGCTACTAGCGGGAGGAAACAATGAGCAGTTCTTC
>-|TRBV11-2|TRBJ2-7|-
CASSTSSYEQYF
TGTGCCAGCAGCACCAGCTCCTACGAGCAGTACTTC